Sequencing of this TCR beta chain was carried out in a study of blood T cell repertoires in COVID-19. Study summary: From the United States, Italy and Spain came samples of acute and convalescent COVID-19. The cDNA or gDNA used as material had been derived from T cells, B-cell-depleted T cells, or PBMCs.

The J segment lost 9 bases and the V segment lost 6 bases, leaving 11 bases of the junction unmatched. There are 15 residues in the CDR3. The germline gives CDR1 MNHEY, CDR2 SVGAGI. Original handling: The assay estimated nucleated cells by amplifying reference gene primers. Profiled with immunoSEQ multiplex PCR; TCRdb holds only in-frame clones, not every one. V and J calls and clone size are given by that table; D and trimming were obtained from the DNA. Counted here are 95,000 to 100,000 clones, around 87% occurring once; the ten biggest clones make up more than 9%. The TCR originated in a woman aged 25 to 39 with acute or convalescent COVID-19. Sequenced sample: peripheral blood. V usage is TRBV6-5 and J usage is TRBJ1-6, with 7 positions matching TRBD1. CDR3 in DNA: TGTGCCAGCAGACTTGGGAGACAGGGTTTTTCACCCCTCCACTTT. The encoded protein is CASRLGRQGFSPLHF.